A selection of T cell receptor beta chains follows, all from one sample in a study of blood T cell repertoires in COVID-19. Here immunoSEQ multiplex PCR was the method, and the copy in TCRdb shows in-frame clones only, minus some. Of 240,000 or so clones in the sample, approximately 80% were seen once. Sequences were obtained from peripheral blood. Source of these receptors: a woman older than 75 with COVID-19, enrolled during active disease. Both conserved end residues are part of each CDR3. The D gene is left open where the match is weak. Only part of the rows carry a size: once, few, many, or a class if the clone is expanded.

D gene: TRBD2
J gene: TRBJ2-7
V gene: TRBV18
clone size: -
CDR3 DNA: TGTGCCAGCTCACCACCCGGGGGGGAGCAGTACTTC
CDR3 protein: CASSPPGGEQYF

D gene: TRBD1
J gene: TRBJ2-7
V gene: TRBV6-5
clone size: -
CDR3 DNA: TGTGCCAGCAGCTTCCAGGACAGGGGACTCTACGAGCAGTACTTC
CDR3 protein: CASSFQDRGLYEQYF

D gene: -
J gene: TRBJ2-1
V gene: TRBV27
clone size: -
CDR3 DNA: TGTGCCAGCAGCTACCTAGGTGAGCAGTTCTTC
CDR3 protein: CASSYLGEQFF

D gene: TRBD1
J gene: TRBJ1-6
V gene: TRBV7-9
clone size: many
CDR3 DNA: TGTGCCAGCAGCTTGGGGACAGTAAATTCACCCCTCCACTTT
CDR3 protein: CASSLGTVNSPLHF

D gene: TRBD2
J gene: TRBJ2-2
V gene: TRBV7-9
clone size: -
CDR3 DNA: TGTGCCAGCAGCCAGCTAGCGGGAGGCACCGGGGAGCTGTTTTTT
CDR3 protein: CASSQLAGGTGELFF

D gene: TRBD1
J gene: TRBJ1-1
V gene: TRBV19
clone size: -
CDR3 DNA: TGTGCCAGTACGGCAGGGGGTCCCACGGCTTTCTTT
CDR3 protein: CASTAGGPTAFF

D gene: -
J gene: TRBJ2-7
V gene: TRBV3-1/TRBV3-2
clone size: -
CDR3 DNA: TGTGCCAGCAGTTTAGCTGATACCTACGAGCAGTACTTC
CDR3 protein: CASSLADTYEQYF

D gene: -
J gene: TRBJ2-2
V gene: TRBV9
clone size: once
CDR3 DNA: TGTGCCAGCAGCGTAGGGGCAGTTGACACCGGGGAGCTGTTTTTT
CDR3 protein: CASSVGAVDTGELFF

D gene: TRBD1
J gene: TRBJ1-5
V gene: TRBV19
clone size: -
CDR3 DNA: TGTGCCAGTAGTCAGAAAGACAGGGGGATTAGCAATCAGCCCCAGCATTTT
CDR3 protein: CASSQKDRGISNQPQHF

D gene: -
J gene: TRBJ1-1
V gene: TRBV5-4
clone size: -
CDR3 DNA: TGTGCCAGCAGCTTGGATATGAACACTGAAGCTTTCTTT
CDR3 protein: CASSLDMNTEAFF

D gene: TRBD2
J gene: TRBJ2-5
V gene: TRBV5-5
clone size: -
CDR3 DNA: TGTGCCAGCAGCGGGAGCGGGGGGCGGGAGACCCAGTACTTC
CDR3 protein: CASSGSGGRETQYF

D gene: TRBD1
J gene: TRBJ1-6
V gene: TRBV5-4
clone size: -
CDR3 DNA: TGTGCCAGCAGCTCAGGCCTCGGGGACAGAACACCCCTCCACTTT
CDR3 protein: CASSSGLGDRTPLHF

D gene: TRBD1
J gene: TRBJ1-1
V gene: TRBV23-1
clone size: once
CDR3 DNA: TGCGCCATACCGGGGACAGGGAACACTGAAGCTTTCTTT
CDR3 protein: CAIPGTGNTEAFF

D gene: TRBD1
J gene: TRBJ1-1
V gene: TRBV7-9
clone size: -
CDR3 DNA: TGTGCCAGCAGCCTAGGACAGGTCCCCCTTGGGGCTTTCTTT
CDR3 protein: CASSLGQVPLGAFF

D gene: TRBD2
J gene: TRBJ2-5
V gene: TRBV6-2/TRBV6-3
clone size: -
CDR3 DNA: TGTGCCAGCAGTATCGGACTAGTCGAAGAGACCCAGTACTTC
CDR3 protein: CASSIGLVEETQYF

D gene: TRBD1
J gene: TRBJ1-5
V gene: TRBV30
clone size: -
CDR3 DNA: TGTGCCTGTCACAAGGGGGCCAATCAGCCCCAGCATTTT
CDR3 protein: CACHKGANQPQHF

D gene: -
J gene: TRBJ1-1
V gene: TRBV30
clone size: -
CDR3 DNA: TGTGCCTTGTCGGCGGGACGGTCCACTGAAGCTTTCTTT
CDR3 protein: CALSAGRSTEAFF

D gene: -
J gene: TRBJ1-4
V gene: TRBV5-1
clone size: -
CDR3 DNA: TGCGCCAGCAGCTTGGCCGAGGATTTTAATGAAAAACTGTTTTTT
CDR3 protein: CASSLAEDFNEKLFF

D gene: -
J gene: TRBJ1-1
V gene: TRBV3-1/TRBV3-2
clone size: -
CDR3 DNA: TGTGCCAGCAGCCAAGTAGTATCCCGCACTGAAGCTTTCTTT
CDR3 protein: CASSQVVSRTEAFF

D gene: TRBD1
J gene: TRBJ1-2
V gene: TRBV7-9
clone size: -
CDR3 DNA: TGTGCCACCCAACCCGGGACAGGTTATGGCTACACCTTC
CDR3 protein: CATQPGTGYGYTF

D gene: TRBD1
J gene: TRBJ2-5
V gene: TRBV9
clone size: -
CDR3 DNA: TGTGCCAGCAGCGCCGGGACAGGACCCTCGGGCCAAGAGACCCAGTACTTC
CDR3 protein: CASSAGTGPSGQETQYF